Sequencing of this T cell receptor (beta chain) was carried out in a study of Ad26.COV2.S vaccination and SARS-CoV-2 variants (dated by TCRdb to the early 2020s). General notes on the study: Donors in the vaccine arm were drawn from COV1001, a multicentre, randomized, double-blind, placebo-controlled phase I-IIa trial testing Ad26.COV2.S in healthy adults. Ad26.COV2.S was administered intramuscularly at 5 x 10^10 or 1 x 10^11 viral particles, either as a single shot or as two shots given 56 days apart. TCRbeta repertoire sequencing served as the tool for gauging how specific and how broad the SARS-CoV-2-reactive T cell receptors were following Ad26.COV2.S vaccination. The TCR-sequenced set comprised around 30 samples: about 19 Ad26.COV2.S vaccine recipients, 5 placebo recipients and 8 SARS-CoV-2 convalescent individuals. Trial participants were randomized into five groups of five, in which low-dose or high-dose Ad26.COV2.S was given once or twice, or placebo was given on both occasions. Investigators remained blinded to trial group allocation during experiments and outcome assessment. The research as a whole found: The study was not powered to compare responses between vaccine doses or regimens. Non-spike TCR breadth was comparable between vaccine and placebo recipients, consistent with the vaccine containing only spike. After vaccination, spike-specific CD8+ and CD4+ T cell responses were reported to show substantial breadth. According to the authors, total T cell responses may have been underestimated by the TCR breadth and depth analyses. Compared with placebo recipients, Ad26.COV2.S recipients showed higher spike-specific TCR breadth (P = 0.0014).

TCRbeta CDR3 regions were sequenced with the immunoSEQ Assay. After extraction, genomic DNA underwent amplification by bias-controlled multiplex PCR, followed by high-throughput sequencing. For the original study's pipeline: To quantify the absolute abundance of each unique TCRbeta CDR3 region, sequences were collapsed and filtered. T cell fraction was estimated by normalization of TCRbeta template counts to usable DNA, with usable DNA being measured through amplification of reference genes present in all nucleated cells. Repertoire TCRs were annotated as SARS-CoV-2-specific by exact matching of V gene, CDR3 amino acid sequence and J gene to a known reactive TCR set. The reference SARS-CoV-2 TCR set was obtained from MIRA and was filtered for enrichment in COVID-19-positive ImmuneCODE repertoires, whereby public or cross-reactive TCRs were removed. Drawing on the MIRA antigens, annotated TCRs were analysed further at the level of specific ORF or position within ORF. Breadth was defined as annotated unique rearrangements over total unique productive rearrangements; depth was the summed frequency of those rearrangements. Two-sided Wilcoxon rank-sum tests were applied when comparing TCR breadth between groups. Entries here come from immuneACCESS through TCRdb and include only in-frame sequences with V and J called. Some clones fail to appear in such tables; in the studies checked, an unresolved V gene covers under half of the shortfall, and the cause of the remainder is unknown. V and J calls and clone size follow that table, whereas D and trimming were derived from the DNA. This sample holds 440,000 or so clones; around 91% were observed only once. Under 4.5% of the sample is held by the ten biggest clonotypes.

Sequences SGDLS (CDR1) and YYNGEE (CDR2) are obtained from the germline V gene. A distance of 8 bases separates the germline ends of V and J, which lose 1 base and 1 base respectively. Including cysteine and phenylalanine, the CDR3 has 15 amino acids. The CDR3 DNA has 45 bases and is translated from base 1. This specimen's treatment or condition label, interpreted: 15 to 20 received Ad26.COV2.S at low or high dose, single or two shots; about 5 received placebo; per-sample allocation not given. Repertoires of vaccine and placebo recipients were sequenced from samples taken on day 63 after the first injection. In Cohort 1b, about two dozen adults aged 18-55 years were enrolled at a single site in Boston, USA, between 29 July and 7 August 2020. Ad26.COV2.S consisted of a replication-incompetent adenovirus type 26 vector by which a prefusion-stabilized SARS-CoV-2 spike protein from the original Wuhan strain was expressed.

Turning to this clone: Its antigen is unknown. No base quality information exists; no much larger clone differs at one position.

Rearrangement joined TRBV9 to TRBJ2-2, with an unclear D gene assignment. This specimen was peripheral blood, taken in a trial of Ad26.COV2.S vaccine versus placebo. The source of this sequence is a person aged 18 to 59 who received the Ad26.COV2.S COVID-19 vaccine or a placebo. The nucleotide sequence reads TGTGCCAGCAGCGTAAAGTCACAGAACACCGGGGAGCTGTTTTTT. This yields the protein CASSVKSQNTGELFF.